The source of this T cell receptor beta chain is a study of blood T cell repertoires in COVID-19. Assay used: immunoSEQ multiplex PCR; TCRdb lists only in-frame clones, some missing. The table shows about 200,000 clones, with around 87% occurring only once. Looked up from germline, CDR1 is SGHTA and CDR2 is FQGTGA. V lost 0 bases to trimming and J lost 4 bases, with 10 bases between them. The CDR3 loop spans 16 amino acids. The source material was peripheral blood. The clonotype was recovered from a man between 60 and 75 years old with acute or convalescent COVID-19. This chain joins TRBV7-3 and TRBJ1-6; the D is unclear. In DNA form, the CDR3 reads TGTGCCAGCAGCTTAACGTCCCCCCGTTATAATTCACCCCTCCACTTT. It specifies CASSLTSPRYNSPLHF.